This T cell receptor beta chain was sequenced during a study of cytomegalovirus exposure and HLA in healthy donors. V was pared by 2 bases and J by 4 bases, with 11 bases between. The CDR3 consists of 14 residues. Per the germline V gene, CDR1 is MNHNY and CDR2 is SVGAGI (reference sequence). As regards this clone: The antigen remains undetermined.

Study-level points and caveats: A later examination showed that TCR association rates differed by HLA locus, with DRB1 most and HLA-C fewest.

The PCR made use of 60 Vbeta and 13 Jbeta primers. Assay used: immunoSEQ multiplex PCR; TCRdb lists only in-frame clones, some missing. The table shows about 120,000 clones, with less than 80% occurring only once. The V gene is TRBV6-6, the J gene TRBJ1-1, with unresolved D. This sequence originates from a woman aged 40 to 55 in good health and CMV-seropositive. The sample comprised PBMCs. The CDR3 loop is CASSYPSVGTEAFF. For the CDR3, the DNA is TGTGCCAGCAGTTACCCCTCGGTTGGCACTGAAGCTTTCTTT.